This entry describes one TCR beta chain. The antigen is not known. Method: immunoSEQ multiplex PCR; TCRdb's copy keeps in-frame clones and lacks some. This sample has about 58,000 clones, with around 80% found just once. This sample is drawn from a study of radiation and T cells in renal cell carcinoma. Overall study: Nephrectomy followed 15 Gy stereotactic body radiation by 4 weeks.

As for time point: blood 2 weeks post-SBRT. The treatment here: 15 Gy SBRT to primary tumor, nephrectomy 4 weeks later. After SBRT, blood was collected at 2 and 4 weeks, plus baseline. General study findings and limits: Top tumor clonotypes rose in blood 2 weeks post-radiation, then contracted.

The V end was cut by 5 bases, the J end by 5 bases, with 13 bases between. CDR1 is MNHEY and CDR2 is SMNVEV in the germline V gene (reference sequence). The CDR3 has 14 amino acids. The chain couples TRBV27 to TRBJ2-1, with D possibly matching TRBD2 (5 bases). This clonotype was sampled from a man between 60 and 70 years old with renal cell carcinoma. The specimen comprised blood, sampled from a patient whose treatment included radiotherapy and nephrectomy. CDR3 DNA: TGTGCCAGCAGTCTTCTCGGGGTTAACAATGAGCAGTTCTTC. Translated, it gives CASSLLGVNNEQFF.